These 27 T cell receptor beta chains share one sample of origin, sequenced in a study of spatial heterogeneity in lung cancer. Regarding time point: blood at routine non-recurrence follow-up after resection. The authors sequenced whole RNA from tumor, nontumor lung or frozen PBMC without sorting. In TCRdb, the 5' RACE reads were re-called with MiXCR into one record per CDR3 protein. The table records under 30,000 distinct CDR3 sequences, 5.5% to 7% of them present only once. Specimen: PBMCs, collected at follow-up. The receptors stem from a male donor with early-stage non-small cell lung cancer.

This clonotype was seen a handful of times. The V and J genes are TRBV5-1 and TRBJ2-5; a possible D gene is TRBD2 (6 bases). The ends were cut back, 0 bases at V and 0 bases at J, with 6 bases in the middle. In germline, CDR1 is SGHRS, CDR2 YFSETQ. CDR3 size: 14 residues. The CDR3 loop reads CASSLGRDQETQYF. Here the CDR3 DNA reads TGCGCCAGCAGCTTGGGGAGGGACCAAGAGACCCAGTACTTC.

This clonotype was seen at least ten times. The rearrangement uses TRBV7-2 and TRBJ1-6; no firm D call. V was clipped by 5 bases and J by 13 bases, with 9 bases between them. Germline-derived CDR1 and CDR2 are SGHTA and FQGNSA. The CDR3 spans 11 residues. As DNA, the CDR3 is TGTGCCAGCAGCCCCGGGGTCCCCCTCCACTTT. This codes for CASSPGVPLHF.

In its sample, this clonotype ranks as medium-sized. The V and J genes are TRBV7-9 and TRBJ2-3; 7 bases fit TRBD1. V shed 4 bases and J 3 bases; nucleotides not matched to a gene: 7. The CDR3 covers 15 residues. The germline gives CDR1 SEHNR, CDR2 FQNEAQ (reference sequence). This chain's CDR3 is CASSSPTGITDTQYF. The CDR3 DNA reads as TGTGCCAGCAGCTCACCGACAGGGATAACAGATACGCAGTATTTT.

This clonotype appeared many times. The chain employs TRBV7-2 and TRBJ1-1; D gene uncertain. V was trimmed by 1 base and J by 0 bases, leaving 3 bases between them. The germline V gene has CDR1 SGHTA and CDR2 FQGNSA. The CDR3 runs 13 residues. The CDR3 region has the DNA TGTGCCAGCAGCTTAGTTGTGAACACTGAAGCTTTCTTT. It codes for CASSLVVNTEAFF.

This clonotype was seen more than once but under ten times. The CDR3 end shows no conserved phenylalanine or tryptophan, and so a read error is likely. It is unclear where the CDR3 begins or ends on the DNA, so no DNA is shown, and the CDR3 is as TCRdb lists it. The rearrangement uses TRBV18 and TRBJ2-7; no check of the table's D call, TRBD1, against the DNA was made. The CDR3 is made up of 13 amino acids, end residues included. Germline lookup yields CDR1 KGHSH and CDR2 LQKENI. This chain's CDR3 is CASSPTPGDPFAI.

In this sample, this clonotype turned up many times. The chain combines TRBV7-8 with TRBJ2-7; perhaps TRBD1 as D (5 bases). Germline-derived CDR1 and CDR2 are SGHVS and FQNEAQ. V was pared by 2 bases and J by 7 bases, with 18 bases between. The CDR3 spans 15 residues. The CDR3 spells CASSLTDTLVREQYF. CDR3 bases: TGTGCCAGCAGCTTAACGGACACCTTGGTGAGGGAGCAGTACTTC.

This clonotype was counted many times. The chain is built from TRBV12-3 or TRBV12-4 and TRBJ1-1; D possibly corresponds to TRBD1 (6 bases). The CDR3 loop spans 14 amino acids. V was clipped by 6 bases and J by 1 base, with 12 bases between them. The CDR3 loop is CASRRGQRNTEAFF. The CDR3 DNA reads TGTGCCAGCAGACGAGGACAGAGGAACACTGAAGCTTTCTTT.

There are many counts of this clonotype. The genes are TRBV29-1 and TRBJ2-7; TRBD1 might be the D (5 bases). The CDR3 has 12 amino acids. V lost 0 bases and J lost 2, with 5 bases in between. Germline CDR1 SQVTM, CDR2 ANQGSEA. The CDR3 coding sequence is TGCAGCGTTGAAGAGGACACCTACGAGCAGTACTTC. Translation: CSVEEDTYEQYF.

This clonotype was observed many times. The chain has TRBV11-2 and TRBJ2-2; D not resolved. The germline gives CDR1 SGHAT, CDR2 FQNNGV. V lost 5 bases and J 7 bases, leaving 17 bases between the germline ends. CDR3 length: 15 amino acids. For the CDR3, the DNA is TGTGCCAGCAGCCGAAGTCAAATGATGGTCGGGGAGCTGTTTTTT. Translation: CASSRSQMMVGELFF.

This clonotype was recorded many times. The chain has TRBV10-3 and TRBJ2-7; TRBD1 matches 9 bases. In germline, CDR1 is ENHRY, CDR2 SYGVKD. Trimming cost V 0 bases and J 5 bases; bases outside gene matches: 5. This CDR3 is 15 amino acids long. DNA for the CDR3: TGTGCCATCAGTGAGTCGTGGGACAGGGTCAACGAGCAGTACTTC. Amino acids: CAISESWDRVNEQYF.

The chain has TRBV7-3 and TRBJ1-5, with D unclear. Germline loops: CDR1 SGHTA, CDR2 FQGTGA. The CDR3 has 14 amino acids. The V end lost 5 bases, the J end lost 3 bases, and 11 bases lay between the germline ends. CDR3 nucleotides: TGTGCCAGCAGCCATTCGATAACCAATCAGCCCCAGCATTTT. Residues: CASSHSITNQPQHF. The complete variable domain, with remaining parts taken from reference TRBV7-3 and TRBJ1-5, reads GAGVSQTPSNKVTEKGKYVELRCDPISGHTALYWYRQSLGQGPEFLIYFQGTGAADDSGLPNDRFFAVRPEGSVSTLKIQRTERGDSAVYLCASSHSITNQPQHFGDGTRLSIL.

This clonotype was picked up a small number of times. The J gene is TRBJ2-1, the V gene TRBV7-3; 7 nucleotides agree with TRBD2. CDR3 length equals 13 residues. V lost 8 bases and J lost 7; bases outside the gene matches: 8. Germline CDR1 reads SGHTA; CDR2 reads FQGTGA. The CDR3 region is CASAIGRENEQFF. The CDR3 DNA is TGTGCCAGCGCGATTGGGCGGGAGAATGAGCAGTTCTTC.

At least ten counts were recorded for this clonotype. The chain is built from TRBV6-5 and TRBJ1-1; D is perhaps TRBD1 (5 bases). Germline V gives CDR1 MNHEY, CDR2 SVGAGI. The CDR3 is made up of 13 amino acids. With 6 bases removed from V and 8 bases from J, the gap between germline ends came to 16 bases. CDR3 sequence reads: CASRADIASEAFF. The CDR3 coding sequence is TGTGCCAGCAGGGCGGACATTGCCAGCGAAGCTTTCTTT.

The V and J genes are TRBV7-2 and TRBJ2-5; TRBD1 matches at 8 bases. Germline CDR1 and CDR2: SGHTA and FQGNSA. V dropped 4 bases and J dropped 3; count of bases not matched to a gene: 7. This CDR3 has 15 residues. The chain's CDR3 is CASSSRQGTEETQYF. Written as DNA, the CDR3 is TGTGCCAGCAGCTCGAGACAGGGGACAGAAGAGACCCAGTACTTC.

Many counts were recorded for this clonotype. This chain joins TRBV5-1 and TRBJ1-4; no clear D gene. Looked up from germline, CDR1 is SGHRS and CDR2 is YFSETQ. This CDR3 comprises 14 residues. The V gene lost 1 base and the J gene lost 5 bases, with 9 bases spanning the gap. CDR3 DNA sequence: TGCGCCAGCAGCTTGACAGCCACGAATGAAAAACTGTTTTTT. It is translated as CASSLTATNEKLFF.

The gene calls are TRBV6-5 and TRBJ2-1; 8 nucleotides agree with TRBD2. The germline gives CDR1 MNHEY, CDR2 SVGAGI. This CDR3 spans 16 amino acids. V gave up 0 bases and J gave up 7 bases; unmatched junction bases: 8. The CDR3 here is CASSYSPTGGGNEQFF. The CDR3, as DNA: TGTGCCAGCAGTTACTCTCCTACGGGAGGGGGAAATGAGCAGTTCTTC.

This clonotype was observed a handful of times. The CDR3 bases are TGTGCCAGCAGCGGCCGACTAGCGGACACAGATACGCAGTATTTT. This gives the protein CASSGRLADTDTQYF. J is TRBJ2-3 and V is TRBV9; 9 bases align to TRBD2. Germline CDR1 reads SGDLS; CDR2 reads YYNGEE. The CDR3 has 15 residues. V lost 3 bases, J lost 2 bases, and 4 bases stayed unmatched.

The V call is TRBV4-2, the J call TRBJ2-3; 14 bases line up with TRBD2. This CDR3 region has 20 residues. V lost 4 bases to trimming and J lost 3 bases; unmatched junction nucleotides: 15. Germline CDR1 reads LGHNA; CDR2 reads YNFKEQ. The CDR3 nucleotides are TGTGCCAGCAGCCCCCAATTAGTGAACGGACTAGCGGGGGGAACAGATACGCAGTATTTT. It specifies CASSPQLVNGLAGGTDTQYF.

The chain recombines TRBV11-1 with TRBJ2-3; D gene uncertain. The CDR3 covers 17 residues. V was shortened by 3 bases and J by 4 bases, with 20 bases between the two germline ends. Germline V gene sequence: CDR1 SGHAT, CDR2 FQDESV (reference sequence). The CDR3 nucleotides are TGTGCCAGCAGCTTCCTTATGACCAAACCACGGGCAGATACGCAGTATTTT. Its translation is CASSFLMTKPRADTQYF.

The CDR3 sequence is CASSGTHTYEQYF. CDR3 nucleotide sequence: TGTGCCAGCTCCGGGACACATACCTACGAGCAGTACTTC. The rearrangement joins TRBV12-3 or TRBV12-4 to TRBJ2-7; a possible D gene is TRBD1 (6 bases). The V and J ends lost 8 bases and 2 bases respectively, with 13 bases between them. The CDR3 is 13 amino acids.

This clonotype appeared many times. V usage is TRBV30 and J usage is TRBJ1-5; D is unresolved. Germline V gives CDR1 GTSNPN, CDR2 SVGIG (reference sequence). The length of the CDR3 is 15 residues. The germline V and J ends were trimmed by 2 bases and 0 bases, with 11 bases remaining between them. The CDR3 loop reads CAWSIGLDSNQPQHF. The CDR3 DNA reads TGTGCCTGGAGTATAGGGCTGGATAGCAATCAGCCCCAGCATTTT.

This clonotype came up a few times. The genes are TRBV2 and TRBJ1-4, with a possible D match to TRBD1 (5 bases). Trimming stripped 4 bases from V and 3 bases from J, with 6 bases between. This CDR3 contains 13 residues. CDR1 is SNHLY, CDR2 FYNNEI, per germline. The CDR3: CASSGQSNEKLFF. The CDR3 DNA follows: TGTGCCAGCAGTGGACAGTCTAATGAAAAACTGTTTTTT.

This clonotype was picked up many times. The V call is TRBV4-3, the J call TRBJ2-3; tentatively, D is TRBD2 (5 bases). Germline values: CDR1 LGHNA, CDR2 YSLEER. The CDR3 consists of 14 residues. The germline V and J ends were trimmed by 0 bases and 7 bases, with 11 bases remaining between them. DNA for the CDR3: TGCGCCAGCAGCCAAGATGAGGGTAGGAATACGCAGTATTTT. Translation gives CASSQDEGRNTQYF.

The chain couples TRBV2 to TRBJ2-1; TRBD1 aligns across 7 bases. With 4 bases clipped from V and 4 bases from J, the junction kept 7 bases outside the gene matches. CDR1 is SNHLY, CDR2 FYNNEI, per germline. CDR3 length: 15 amino acids. The CDR3: CASSAGSGGYNEQFF. The CDR3 DNA follows: TGTGCCAGCAGTGCCGGTTCAGGGGGTTACAATGAGCAGTTCTTC.

This chain joins TRBV18 and TRBJ2-5; D gene uncertain. This CDR3 is 14 amino acids long. Between the trimmed V and J ends, which lost 3 bases and 2 bases, there was a span of 10 bases. In germline, CDR1 is KGHSH, CDR2 LQKENI. The CDR3: CASSPMTTQETQYF. DNA for the CDR3: TGTGCCAGCTCACCGATGACGACGCAAGAGACCCAGTACTTC. The full variable domain, its missing parts supplied by reference TRBV18 and TRBJ2-5, is NAGVMQNPRHLVRRRGQEARLRCSPMKGHSHVYWYRQLPEEGLKFMVYLQKENIIDESGMPKERFSAEFPKEGPSILRIQQVVRGDSAAYFCASSPMTTQETQYFGPGTRLLVL.

This clonotype was observed a handful of times. A read error may produce the germline difference seen at one junction end. The genes are TRBV24-1 and TRBJ2-3; 7 bases match TRBD1. The CDR3 sequence is 13 residues long. Germline CDR1 KGHDR, CDR2 SFDVKD. This chain's CDR3 is CATSDALRGHRNF. The CDR3 region has the DNA TGTGCCACCAGTGATGCCCTAAGGGGGCACAGGAATTTT.

By share, this clonotype counts as medium-sized. The chain links TRBV3-1 to TRBJ1-1; maybe TRBD1 (5 bases). The germline V gene has CDR1 LGHDT and CDR2 YNNKEL (reference sequence). The CDR3 spans 15 residues. Trimming took off 3 bases at V and 5 bases at J, with 16 bases between the two ends. The CDR3 loop reads CASSHYERGWTEAFF. The CDR3 coding sequence is TGTGCCAGCAGCCACTACGAGAGGGGCTGGACTGAAGCTTTCTTT.